This passage covers 4 T cell receptor beta chains from one sample sequenced in a study of beta chain features in type 1 diabetes. Study-wide results and caveats: Within each of all four CD4+ subsets, Type 1 diabetes patients had TCRB CDR3s that were moderately but significantly shorter.

For these TCRs, the target antigens are not known. Reverse transcribing all isolated RNA meant expressed TCRB transcripts were sequenced. Profiling relied on immunoSEQ multiplex PCR, and the TCRdb table lists in-frame clones only, not all of them. The sample holds about 53,000 clones, about 47% seen once. The sample taken for sequencing was Tregs from blood. The receptors were sampled from a woman in her forties with type 1 diabetes.

The V gene is TRBV7-2, the J gene TRBJ1-5, with D possibly matching TRBD1 (5 bases). The CDR3 is 15 amino acids. Trimming stripped 1 base from V and 2 bases from J, with 9 bases between. Germline V gene lookup returns CDR1 SGHTA and CDR2 FQGNSA. The CDR3: CASSLGRAGNQPQHF. The CDR3 coding sequence is TGTGCCAGCAGCTTAGGCAGGGCGGGCAATCAGCCCCAGCATTTT.

The chain employs TRBV7-9 and TRBJ2-7; D remains unclear. Germline V gives CDR1 SEHNR, CDR2 FQNEAQ (reference sequence). The CDR3 runs 15 residues. V lost 5 bases and J lost 0, with 14 bases in between. Here the CDR3 DNA reads TGTGCCAGCAGCGCCCAGGTCCTTGGCTCCTACGAGCAGTACTTC. It translates to CASSAQVLGSYEQYF.

This chain uses TRBV7-2 with TRBJ2-5; a possible D gene is TRBD2 (6 bases). Germline V gene data show CDR1 as SGHTA and CDR2 as FQGNSA. CDR3 size: 14 residues. Trimming cost V 3 bases and J 6 bases, with 14 bases left between them. The CDR3 DNA follows: TGTGCCAGCAGCTTGGCGGGACTCCGAAAGACCCAGTACTTC. Translated, it gives CASSLAGLRKTQYF.

For the CDR3, the DNA is TGCGCCAGCAGCCAGGAGGCCCTTAGGGCGAACACCGGGGAGCTGTTTTTT. Its translation: CASSQEALRANTGELFF. The chain has TRBV4-1 and TRBJ2-2; tentative D call: TRBD2 (5 bases). V lost 3 bases to trimming and J lost 0 bases, with 14 bases between them. This CDR3 contains 17 residues. Germline V lookup: CDR1 MGHRA, CDR2 YSYEKL.